A single sample gave rise to the 30 T cell receptor beta chains below, sequenced in a study of human T cells and chemical hapten exposure. Time point defined: patch test 1, 2 weeks after DPC sensitization. Treatment indicated: therapeutic diphenylcyclopropenone sensitization with weekly scalp DPC. Via MiXCR, TCRdb re-called the RACE reads, giving one row per CDR3 protein. The sample gives some 380,000 distinct CDR3 sequences, 4.8% of which show up once; approximately 2.5% is in the top ten. The specimen comprised whole blood, sampled in connection with sensitization to the hapten diphenylcyclopropenone (DPC). These receptors all stem from a woman between 50 and 59 years old with alopecia areata. Some clones in this sample may be carry-over from other donors' samples.

This clonotype was detected ten times or more. The V and J genes are TRBV28 and TRBJ2-2; D possibly matches TRBD1 or TRBD2 (5 bases each). V was cut by 2 bases and J by 7 bases, with 11 bases left in between. This CDR3 region has 14 residues. Germline CDR1 and CDR2: MDHEN and SYDVKM. The CDR3 nucleotides read TGTGCCAGCAGTTTAATAAGGGACGGCGGGGAGCTGTTTTTT. It translates to CASSLIRDGGELFF.

This clonotype was seen ten or more times. The rearrangement joins TRBV11-2 to TRBJ2-7, with D possibly being TRBD1 or TRBD2 (6 bases each). The V end lost 5 bases, the J end lost 4 bases, and 9 bases lay between the germline ends. The germline gives CDR1 SGHAT, CDR2 FQNNGV. This CDR3 has 12 amino acids. The CDR3 sequence: CASSRGGYEQYF. CDR3 bases: TGTGCCAGCAGCCGAGGGGGGTACGAGCAGTACTTC.

This clonotype appeared many times. V is TRBV6-1 and J is TRBJ1-6, with D unclear. The CDR3 totals 16 residues. V dropped 2 bases and J dropped 3 bases, with 11 bases sitting between them. CDR1 MNHNS and CDR2 SASEGT come from the germline V gene. Written as DNA, the CDR3 is TGTGCCAGCAGTGAACTTGGGCAGCTCTATAATTCACCCCTCCACTTT. Translation: CASSELGQLYNSPLHF.

This clonotype was observed many times. The rearrangement links TRBV10-2 to TRBJ2-3; D remains unclear. From germline, CDR1 is WSHSY and CDR2 SAAADI. Trimming shortened V by 4 bases and J by 6 bases, and 11 bases separated the two germline ends. The CDR3 spans 13 residues. The CDR3 loop is CASSVTGIDTQYF. CDR3 sequence (DNA): TGCGCCAGCAGTGTGACTGGTATTGATACGCAGTATTTT.

This clonotype has only a few counts. The chain joins TRBV7-9 to TRBJ1-5; D is undetermined. V lost 5 bases and J lost 9, with 17 bases in between. Germline lookup yields CDR1 SEHNR and CDR2 FQNEAQ (reference sequence). The CDR3 is made up of 14 amino acids. This chain's CDR3 is CASSQDASIMPQHF. CDR3 sequence (DNA): TGTGCCAGCAGCCAAGACGCCTCAATTATGCCCCAGCATTTT.

The table lists this clonotype with a few counts. V gene TRBV15 combines with J gene TRBJ2-3; D is possibly TRBD1 (5 bases). The germline V gene has CDR1 LNHNV and CDR2 YYDKDF (reference sequence). This CDR3 has 16 amino acids. V was shortened by 3 bases and J by 3 bases, with 16 bases between the two germline ends. CDR3 amino acids: CATSRGPGRLTDTQYF. The DNA for the CDR3 is TGTGCCACCAGCAGGGGGCCCGGCAGGTTGACAGATACGCAGTATTTT.

Many counts were recorded for this clonotype. The chain links TRBV28 to TRBJ2-7, with D tentatively TRBD1 (5 bases). Germline lookup yields CDR1 MDHEN and CDR2 SYDVKM. V was pared by 6 bases and J by 5 bases, with 8 bases between. This CDR3 region has 11 residues. The chain's CDR3 is CASSLRDEQYF. DNA for the CDR3: TGTGCCAGCAGCCTCAGGGACGAGCAGTACTTC.

The V call is TRBV5-1, the J call TRBJ1-1; D might be TRBD1 (6 bases). From germline, CDR1 is SGHRS and CDR2 YFSETQ. The CDR3 contains 15 residues. V lost 4 bases and J lost 2, with 15 bases in between. The CDR3 DNA follows: TGCGCCAGCAGCCTGTTGGGGGGGGCCAACACTGAAGCTTTCTTT. Protein: CASSLLGGANTEAFF.

This clonotype occurred many times. This chain joins TRBV6-5 and TRBJ1-1; D is ambiguous. V was trimmed by 4 bases and J by 8 bases, leaving 17 bases between them. The CDR3 runs to 14 residues. The germline CDR1 and CDR2 sequences are MNHEY and SVGAGI. CDR3 loop: CASSSSGGIGEAFF. CDR3 nucleotides: TGTGCCAGCAGTTCGTCCGGAGGAATCGGCGAAGCTTTCTTT.

This chain uses TRBV7-9 with TRBJ1-3; tentative D call: TRBD1 (6 bases). The CDR3 covers 13 residues. V shed 8 bases and J shed 0 bases, with 8 bases lying between them. From germline, CDR1 is SEHNR and CDR2 FQNEAQ (reference sequence). The CDR3 here is CASVDSSGNTIYF. The CDR3, as DNA: TGTGCCAGCGTGGACAGCTCTGGAAACACCATATATTTT.

This clonotype was observed at least ten times. This chain links TRBV5-1 with TRBJ1-1, with D perhaps matching TRBD1 (6 bases). Germline loops: CDR1 SGHRS, CDR2 YFSETQ. The ends were cut back, 4 bases at V and 3 bases at J, with 13 bases in the middle. The CDR3 is 14 amino acids. Here the CDR3 reads CASSPLGADTEAFF. The CDR3 DNA sequence: TGCGCCAGCAGCCCCCTGGGGGCGGACACTGAAGCTTTCTTT.

Points on this clonotype: With a much larger clone just one base away, this may be a read error. It is likely a read error, because the conserved phenylalanine at the end of the CDR3 is missing. The CDR3 region is CSARSLDRDYEQYS. As DNA, the CDR3 is TGCAGTGCTCGATCCTTGGACAGGGACTACGAGCAGTACTCC. The genes are TRBV20-1 and TRBJ2-7; 8 nucleotides line up with TRBD1. The CDR3 covers 14 residues. V lost 5 bases and J lost 3; bases outside the gene matches: 9. Germline CDR1 and CDR2: DFQATT and SNEGSKA (reference sequence).

In this sample, this clonotype turned up a few times. The chain is built from TRBV29-1 and TRBJ1-1; D may be TRBD1 (5 bases). CDR3 length: 13 amino acids. In germline, CDR1 is SQVTM, CDR2 ANQGSEA. V lost 7 bases and J lost 1, with 13 bases in between. Here the CDR3 reads CSGMQGSNTEAFF. The CDR3 DNA reads TGCAGCGGGATGCAGGGCTCGAACACTGAAGCTTTCTTT.

This chain links TRBV2 with TRBJ2-7; TRBD2 matches at 8 bases. Germline CDR1 SNHLY, CDR2 FYNNEI. The CDR3 extends over 16 amino acids. V lost 10 bases, J lost 6 bases, and 20 bases stayed unmatched. The DNA of the CDR3 is TGTGCCACCGGACCCCTTGTAGCGGGGAAAATTGTCGAGCAGTACTTC. It is translated as CATGPLVAGKIVEQYF. Full variable domain (remainder filled in from reference TRBV2 and TRBJ2-7): EPEVTQTPSHQVTQMGQEVILRCVPISNHLYFYWYRQILGQKVEFLVSFYNNEISEKSEIFDDQFSVERPDGSNFTLKIRSTKLEDSAMYFCATGPLVAGKIVEQYFGPGTRLTVT.

This clonotype was detected only a few times. V usage is TRBV28 and J usage is TRBJ2-1; D tentatively fits TRBD1 or TRBD2 (5 bases each). V was cut by 8 bases and J by 4 bases, with 12 bases left in between. CDR3 length: 13 residues. Germline V lookup: CDR1 MDHEN, CDR2 SYDVKM. The CDR3 loop is CASRDLEYNEQFF. For the CDR3, the DNA is TGTGCCAGCCGGGACCTAGAGTACAATGAGCAGTTCTTC.

This clonotype was picked up a small number of times. This chain links TRBV5-1 with TRBJ1-1; 10 positions match TRBD1. The CDR3 runs 14 residues. Germline V gene data show CDR1 as SGHRS and CDR2 as YFSETQ. V shed 4 bases and J 7 bases; nucleotides not matched to a gene: 7. This CDR3 reads CASSAKDRGIEAFF. The CDR3 DNA follows: TGCGCCAGCAGCGCCAAGGACAGGGGGATTGAAGCTTTCTTT.

This clonotype was counted only a few times. The gene calls are TRBV6-5 and TRBJ2-7; TRBD1 aligns across 9 bases. With 0 bases clipped from V and 1 base from J, the junction kept 1 base outside the gene matches. Germline V gives CDR1 MNHEY, CDR2 SVGAGI. The CDR3 contains 15 residues. Here the CDR3 reads CASSYSGTGSYEQYF. In DNA form, the CDR3 reads TGTGCCAGCAGTTACTCCGGGACAGGGTCCTACGAGCAGTACTTC.

This clonotype appeared many times. The J gene is TRBJ2-3, the V gene TRBV28; D is uncertain. V shed 3 bases and J shed 5 bases, with 18 bases lying between them. CDR3 length equals 16 residues. Germline V gene data show CDR1 as MDHEN and CDR2 as SYDVKM. This CDR3 reads CASSFNRALNGDTQYF. Written as DNA, the CDR3 is TGTGCCAGCAGTTTTAACCGGGCCCTCAACGGAGATACGCAGTATTTT.

This clonotype was detected many times. The chain carries TRBV10-3 and TRBJ2-4, with D unresolved. The CDR3 contains 17 residues. The V gene's germline CDR1 is ENHRY and CDR2 SYGVKD. Trimming pared 3 bases from V and 0 bases from J, leaving 15 bases between. CDR3 in DNA: TGTGCCATCAGTGAAGGAACCCCATCGGGAGCCAAAAACATTCAGTACTTC. Its translation is CAISEGTPSGAKNIQYF.

This clonotype was counted a few times. The V call is TRBV6-2 or TRBV6-3, the J call TRBJ2-2; TRBD2 agrees at 10 bases. There are 14 residues in the CDR3. V lost 8 bases, J lost 3 bases, and 3 bases stayed unmatched. From germline, CDR1 is MNHEY and CDR2 SVGEGT. The CDR3 protein is CASGLAGDTGELFF. CDR3 bases: TGTGCCAGCGGGCTAGCGGGAGACACCGGGGAGCTGTTTTTT.

A few counts support this clonotype. This chain uses TRBV29-1 with TRBJ1-1, with TRBD1 identical over 7 bases. CDR1 is SQVTM, CDR2 ANQGSEA, per germline. V lost 6 bases and J lost 1; bases outside the gene matches: 11. The CDR3 covers 15 residues. The CDR3 loop reads CSVRGSRGRNTEAFF. The CDR3 region has the DNA TGCAGCGTCCGGGGCTCCAGGGGGAGGAACACTGAAGCTTTCTTT.

This clonotype was detected ten times or more. The chain recombines TRBV6-1 with TRBJ1-1, with no clear D. In germline, CDR1 is MNHNS, CDR2 SASEGT. There are 13 residues in the CDR3. Deletions cut 10 bases from V and 0 bases from J, with 12 bases between. The CDR3 sequence is CAIRRALNTEAFF. For the CDR3, the DNA is TGTGCCATCAGAAGGGCCCTGAACACTGAAGCTTTCTTT.

This clonotype was detected ten times or more. The chain is built from TRBV9 and TRBJ2-4; the D is unclear. V was shortened by 4 bases and J by 3 bases, with 23 bases between the two germline ends. The CDR3 contains 18 residues. CDR1 SGDLS and CDR2 YYNGEE come from the germline V gene. The CDR3: CASSPATGKSYDKNIQYF. The CDR3 region has the DNA TGTGCCAGCAGCCCGGCGACTGGGAAGAGCTACGACAAAAACATTCAGTACTTC.

V is TRBV4-2 and J is TRBJ1-1, with D tentatively TRBD1 (5 bases). The CDR3 loop spans 15 amino acids. V gave up 8 bases and J gave up 5 bases, with 21 bases separating them. Germline loops: CDR1 LGHNA, CDR2 YNFKEQ. The CDR3 region is CASAKWDVTETEAFF. The CDR3 DNA reads as TGTGCCAGCGCAAAGTGGGACGTTACGGAGACTGAAGCTTTCTTT.

The table lists this clonotype with many counts. J is TRBJ2-2 and V is TRBV6-1; possibly TRBD1 or TRBD2 for D (5 bases each). The CDR3 covers 19 residues. The V end was cut by 6 bases, the J end by 5 bases, with 28 bases between. Germline assignment: CDR1 MNHNS and CDR2 SASEGT. CDR3 residues: CASSHSLGDPRGKTGELFF. CDR3 in DNA: TGTGCCAGCAGCCACTCCCTGGGGGACCCAAGAGGAAAAACCGGGGAGCTGTTTTTT.

At least ten counts were recorded for this clonotype. CDR3 amino acids: CSVGGGVNSYNEQFF. The CDR3 nucleotides are TGCAGCGTCGGGGGGGGAGTTAACTCCTACAATGAGCAGTTCTTC. The chain joins TRBV29-1 to TRBJ2-1; 8 bases align to TRBD2. Germline lookup yields CDR1 SQVTM and CDR2 ANQGSEA. The V segment lost 6 bases and the J segment 0 bases; nucleotides outside the gene matches: 7. The CDR3 spans 15 residues.

This clonotype was observed at least ten times. The chain joins TRBV6-2 or TRBV6-3 to TRBJ1-1; no clear D gene. The CDR3 consists of 11 residues. Germline-derived CDR1 and CDR2 are MNHEY and SVGEGT. Trimming pared 3 bases from V and 8 bases from J, leaving 7 bases between. CDR3 in DNA: TGTGCCAGCAGTTATGATTGGGAAGCTTTCTTT. Its translation is CASSYDWEAFF.

The chain couples TRBV12-3 or TRBV12-4 to TRBJ1-6; D call uncertain. The CDR3 sequence is 13 residues long. The ends were cut back, 0 bases at V and 8 bases at J, with 5 bases in the middle. The DNA of the CDR3 is TGTGCCAGCAGTTTAGCCCCGGATTCACCCCTCCACTTT. Amino acids: CASSLAPDSPLHF.

This clonotype has a count of ten or more. This sequence joins TRBV25-1 and TRBJ2-7; D gene uncertain. The germline CDR1 and CDR2 sequences are MGHDK and SYGVNS. CDR3 size: 12 residues. The V end was cut by 6 bases, the J end by 5 bases, with 11 bases between. This CDR3 is CASSWGFNEQYF. CDR3 DNA: TGTGCCAGCAGCTGGGGTTTTAACGAGCAGTACTTC.

This clonotype was observed many times. This chain connects TRBV5-1 to TRBJ1-4; D is possibly TRBD1 (5 bases). The CDR3 loop spans 14 amino acids. Trimming shortened V by 0 bases and J by 8 bases, and 11 bases separated the two germline ends. In germline, CDR1 is SGHRS, CDR2 YFSETQ. CDR3 residues: CASSLAGGEEKLFF. The CDR3 DNA is TGCGCCAGCAGCTTGGCTGGGGGGGAAGAAAAACTGTTTTTT.